This is a list of T cell receptor beta chains from one sample in a study of blood T cell repertoires in COVID-19. Assay: immunoSEQ multiplex PCR; the TCRdb copy retains only in-frame clones and omits some. The data show around 240,000 clones, roughly four fifths seen once. Sequencing was carried out using peripheral blood. These receptors all come from a woman at least 80 years old with acute or convalescent COVID-19. The CDR3 runs from the conserved cysteine through the conserved F or W. Fields, in order: V gene, J gene, D gene, clone size, CDR3 protein, CDR3 DNA. D genes are given only for firm matches. The listing skips clone size in some rows; elsewhere it reads once, few, many or a size class.

V gene: TRBV19; J gene: TRBJ1-5; D gene: .; clone size: .; CDR3 protein: CASSIADLGAGNQPQHF; CDR3 DNA: TGTGCCAGTAGTATAGCCGATTTGGGGGCCGGCAATCAGCCCCAGCATTTT
V gene: TRBV7-9; J gene: TRBJ2-7; D gene: .; clone size: .; CDR3 protein: CASSSLGGSEQYF; CDR3 DNA: TGTGCCAGCAGCTCCCTCGGGGGATCCGAGCAGTACTTC
V gene: TRBV5-1; J gene: TRBJ2-1; D gene: TRBD2; clone size: .; CDR3 protein: CASSLASLAGGNEQFF; CDR3 DNA: TGCGCCAGCAGCTTGGCCAGCCTAGCGGGAGGAAATGAGCAGTTCTTC
V gene: TRBV5-6; J gene: TRBJ2-7; D gene: .; clone size: .; CDR3 protein: CASSTSALGYEQYF; CDR3 DNA: TGTGCCAGCAGCACCTCGGCACTAGGCTACGAGCAGTACTTC
V gene: TRBV7-2; J gene: TRBJ2-3; D gene: TRBD2; clone size: .; CDR3 protein: CASRLGSGRADTQYF; CDR3 DNA: TGTGCCAGCAGACTCGGTAGCGGGAGAGCAGATACGCAGTATTTT
V gene: TRBV5-6; J gene: TRBJ2-5; D gene: .; clone size: .; CDR3 protein: CASSFRETQYF; CDR3 DNA: TGTGCCAGCAGCTTCCGAGAGACCCAGTACTTC
V gene: TRBV11-2; J gene: TRBJ2-3; D gene: .; clone size: .; CDR3 protein: CASSKTSDRADTQYF; CDR3 DNA: TGTGCCAGCAGCAAGACATCGGACAGAGCAGATACGCAGTATTTT
V gene: TRBV5-5; J gene: TRBJ2-7; D gene: TRBD1; clone size: .; CDR3 protein: CASSPMTGPYEQYF; CDR3 DNA: TGTGCCAGCAGCCCCATGACAGGGCCCTACGAGCAGTACTTC
V gene: TRBV5-1; J gene: TRBJ1-1; D gene: TRBD1; clone size: .; CDR3 protein: CASSPETGAATEAFF; CDR3 DNA: TGCGCCAGCAGCCCCGAGACAGGGGCGGCCACTGAAGCTTTCTTT
V gene: TRBV15; J gene: TRBJ2-5; D gene: TRBD2; clone size: few; CDR3 protein: CATSRSGTGRETQYF; CDR3 DNA: TGTGCCACCAGCAGAAGCGGGACTGGTCGAGAGACCCAGTACTTC
V gene: TRBV7-2; J gene: TRBJ2-7; D gene: .; clone size: .; CDR3 protein: CASSFGGRSEQYF; CDR3 DNA: TGTGCCAGCAGCTTCGGCGGGCGGAGCGAGCAGTACTTC
V gene: TRBV5-6; J gene: TRBJ2-7; D gene: TRBD1; clone size: .; CDR3 protein: CASSFDRGRGEQYF; CDR3 DNA: TGTGCCAGCAGCTTTGACAGGGGGCGCGGCGAGCAGTACTTC
V gene: TRBV9; J gene: TRBJ2-7; D gene: TRBD2; clone size: .; CDR3 protein: CASSSGGAGGSYEQYF; CDR3 DNA: TGTGCCAGCAGCTCAGGGGGTGCGGGAGGGTCCTACGAGCAGTACTTC
V gene: TRBV7-2; J gene: TRBJ2-5; D gene: .; clone size: .; CDR3 protein: CASSWTGGETQYF; CDR3 DNA: TGTGCCAGCAGCTGGACGGGCGGGGAGACCCAGTACTTC
V gene: TRBV6-2/TRBV6-3; J gene: TRBJ2-5; D gene: TRBD2; clone size: few; CDR3 protein: CASSLGLGQETQYF; CDR3 DNA: TGTGCCAGCAGCCTCGGACTAGGACAAGAGACCCAGTACTTC
V gene: TRBV5-6; J gene: TRBJ1-5; D gene: .; clone size: .; CDR3 protein: CASSLSYREPQHF; CDR3 DNA: TGTGCCAGCAGCTTGAGTTACCGAGAACCCCAGCATTTT
V gene: TRBV5-6; J gene: TRBJ1-2; D gene: .; clone size: .; CDR3 protein: CASSLEGRFGYTF; CDR3 DNA: TGTGCCAGCAGCTTGGAGGGGCGGTTTGGCTACACCTTC
V gene: TRBV11-2; J gene: TRBJ2-7; D gene: TRBD1; clone size: .; CDR3 protein: CASSRPGQGYNYEQYF; CDR3 DNA: TGTGCCAGCAGCCGACCCGGACAGGGTTATAACTACGAGCAGTACTTC
V gene: TRBV11-1; J gene: TRBJ2-7; D gene: TRBD2; clone size: .; CDR3 protein: CASAIAGGREQYF; CDR3 DNA: TGTGCCAGCGCTATAGCGGGAGGTCGGGAGCAGTACTTC
V gene: TRBV4-1; J gene: TRBJ2-1; D gene: TRBD2; clone size: once; CDR3 protein: CASSHTLAGVYNEQFF; CDR3 DNA: TGCGCCAGCAGCCACACACTAGCGGGAGTCTACAATGAGCAGTTCTTC
V gene: TRBV28; J gene: TRBJ1-4; D gene: TRBD1; clone size: .; CDR3 protein: CASETGGATNEKLFF; CDR3 DNA: TGTGCCAGCGAGACAGGGGGCGCAACTAATGAAAAACTGTTTTTT